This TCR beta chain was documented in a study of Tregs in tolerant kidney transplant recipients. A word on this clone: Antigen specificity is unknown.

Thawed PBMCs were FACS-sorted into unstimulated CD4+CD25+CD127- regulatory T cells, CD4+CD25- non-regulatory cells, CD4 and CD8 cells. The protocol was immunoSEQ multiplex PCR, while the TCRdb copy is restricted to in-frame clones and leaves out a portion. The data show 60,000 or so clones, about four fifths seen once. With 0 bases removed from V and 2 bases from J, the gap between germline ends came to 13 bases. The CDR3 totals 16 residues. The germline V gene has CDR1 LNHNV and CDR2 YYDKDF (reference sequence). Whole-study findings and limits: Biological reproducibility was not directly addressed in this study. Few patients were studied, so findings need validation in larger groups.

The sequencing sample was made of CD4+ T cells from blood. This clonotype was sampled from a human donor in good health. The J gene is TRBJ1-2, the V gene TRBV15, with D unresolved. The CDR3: CATSRERRALNYGYTF. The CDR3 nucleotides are TGTGCCACCAGCAGAGAACGTAGGGCCCTAAACTATGGCTACACCTTC.